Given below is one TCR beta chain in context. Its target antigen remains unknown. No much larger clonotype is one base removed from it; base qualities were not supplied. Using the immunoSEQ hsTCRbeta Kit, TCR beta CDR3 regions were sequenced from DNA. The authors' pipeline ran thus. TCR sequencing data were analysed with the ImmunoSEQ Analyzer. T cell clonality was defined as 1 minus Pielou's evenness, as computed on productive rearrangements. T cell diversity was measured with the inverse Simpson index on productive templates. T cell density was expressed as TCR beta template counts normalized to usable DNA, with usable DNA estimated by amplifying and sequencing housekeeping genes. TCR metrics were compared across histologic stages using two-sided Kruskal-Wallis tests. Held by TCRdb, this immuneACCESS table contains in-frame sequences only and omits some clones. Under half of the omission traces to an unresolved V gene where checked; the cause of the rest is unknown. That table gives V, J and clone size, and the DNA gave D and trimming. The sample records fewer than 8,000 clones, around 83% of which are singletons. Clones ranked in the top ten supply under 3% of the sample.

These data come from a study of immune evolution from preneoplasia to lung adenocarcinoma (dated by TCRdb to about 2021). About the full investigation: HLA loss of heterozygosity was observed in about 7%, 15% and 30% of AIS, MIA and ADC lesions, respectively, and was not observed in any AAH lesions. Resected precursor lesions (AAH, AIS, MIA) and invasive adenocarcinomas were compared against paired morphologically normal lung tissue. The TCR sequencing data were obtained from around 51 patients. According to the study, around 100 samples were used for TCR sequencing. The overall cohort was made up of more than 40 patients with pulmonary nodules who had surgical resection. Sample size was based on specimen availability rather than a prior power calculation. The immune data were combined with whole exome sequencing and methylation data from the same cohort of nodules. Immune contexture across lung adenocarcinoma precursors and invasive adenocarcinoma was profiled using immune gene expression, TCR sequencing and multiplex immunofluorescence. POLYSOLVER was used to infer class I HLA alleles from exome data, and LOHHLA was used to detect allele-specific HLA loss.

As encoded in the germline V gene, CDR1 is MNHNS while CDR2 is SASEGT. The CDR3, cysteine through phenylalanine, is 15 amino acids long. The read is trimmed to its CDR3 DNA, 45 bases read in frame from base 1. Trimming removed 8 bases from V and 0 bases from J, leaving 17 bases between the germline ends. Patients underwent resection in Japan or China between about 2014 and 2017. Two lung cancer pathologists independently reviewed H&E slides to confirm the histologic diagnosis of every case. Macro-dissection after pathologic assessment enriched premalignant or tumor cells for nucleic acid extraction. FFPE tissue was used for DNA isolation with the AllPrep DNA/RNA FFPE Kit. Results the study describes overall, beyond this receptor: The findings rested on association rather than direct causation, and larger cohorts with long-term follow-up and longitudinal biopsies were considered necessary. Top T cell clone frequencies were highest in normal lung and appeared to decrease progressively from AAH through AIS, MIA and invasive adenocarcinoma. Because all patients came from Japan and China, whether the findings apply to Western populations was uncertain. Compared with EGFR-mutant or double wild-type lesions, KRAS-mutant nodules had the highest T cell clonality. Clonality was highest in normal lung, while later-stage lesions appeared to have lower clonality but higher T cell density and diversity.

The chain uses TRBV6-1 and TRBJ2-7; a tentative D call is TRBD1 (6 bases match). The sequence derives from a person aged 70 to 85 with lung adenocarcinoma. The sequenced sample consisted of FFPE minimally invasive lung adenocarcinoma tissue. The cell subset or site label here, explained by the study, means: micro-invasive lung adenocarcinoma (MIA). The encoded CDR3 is CASSLERGSSYEQYF. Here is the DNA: TGTGCCAGCTCCTTGGAGAGGGGGAGCTCCTACGAGCAGTACTTC.